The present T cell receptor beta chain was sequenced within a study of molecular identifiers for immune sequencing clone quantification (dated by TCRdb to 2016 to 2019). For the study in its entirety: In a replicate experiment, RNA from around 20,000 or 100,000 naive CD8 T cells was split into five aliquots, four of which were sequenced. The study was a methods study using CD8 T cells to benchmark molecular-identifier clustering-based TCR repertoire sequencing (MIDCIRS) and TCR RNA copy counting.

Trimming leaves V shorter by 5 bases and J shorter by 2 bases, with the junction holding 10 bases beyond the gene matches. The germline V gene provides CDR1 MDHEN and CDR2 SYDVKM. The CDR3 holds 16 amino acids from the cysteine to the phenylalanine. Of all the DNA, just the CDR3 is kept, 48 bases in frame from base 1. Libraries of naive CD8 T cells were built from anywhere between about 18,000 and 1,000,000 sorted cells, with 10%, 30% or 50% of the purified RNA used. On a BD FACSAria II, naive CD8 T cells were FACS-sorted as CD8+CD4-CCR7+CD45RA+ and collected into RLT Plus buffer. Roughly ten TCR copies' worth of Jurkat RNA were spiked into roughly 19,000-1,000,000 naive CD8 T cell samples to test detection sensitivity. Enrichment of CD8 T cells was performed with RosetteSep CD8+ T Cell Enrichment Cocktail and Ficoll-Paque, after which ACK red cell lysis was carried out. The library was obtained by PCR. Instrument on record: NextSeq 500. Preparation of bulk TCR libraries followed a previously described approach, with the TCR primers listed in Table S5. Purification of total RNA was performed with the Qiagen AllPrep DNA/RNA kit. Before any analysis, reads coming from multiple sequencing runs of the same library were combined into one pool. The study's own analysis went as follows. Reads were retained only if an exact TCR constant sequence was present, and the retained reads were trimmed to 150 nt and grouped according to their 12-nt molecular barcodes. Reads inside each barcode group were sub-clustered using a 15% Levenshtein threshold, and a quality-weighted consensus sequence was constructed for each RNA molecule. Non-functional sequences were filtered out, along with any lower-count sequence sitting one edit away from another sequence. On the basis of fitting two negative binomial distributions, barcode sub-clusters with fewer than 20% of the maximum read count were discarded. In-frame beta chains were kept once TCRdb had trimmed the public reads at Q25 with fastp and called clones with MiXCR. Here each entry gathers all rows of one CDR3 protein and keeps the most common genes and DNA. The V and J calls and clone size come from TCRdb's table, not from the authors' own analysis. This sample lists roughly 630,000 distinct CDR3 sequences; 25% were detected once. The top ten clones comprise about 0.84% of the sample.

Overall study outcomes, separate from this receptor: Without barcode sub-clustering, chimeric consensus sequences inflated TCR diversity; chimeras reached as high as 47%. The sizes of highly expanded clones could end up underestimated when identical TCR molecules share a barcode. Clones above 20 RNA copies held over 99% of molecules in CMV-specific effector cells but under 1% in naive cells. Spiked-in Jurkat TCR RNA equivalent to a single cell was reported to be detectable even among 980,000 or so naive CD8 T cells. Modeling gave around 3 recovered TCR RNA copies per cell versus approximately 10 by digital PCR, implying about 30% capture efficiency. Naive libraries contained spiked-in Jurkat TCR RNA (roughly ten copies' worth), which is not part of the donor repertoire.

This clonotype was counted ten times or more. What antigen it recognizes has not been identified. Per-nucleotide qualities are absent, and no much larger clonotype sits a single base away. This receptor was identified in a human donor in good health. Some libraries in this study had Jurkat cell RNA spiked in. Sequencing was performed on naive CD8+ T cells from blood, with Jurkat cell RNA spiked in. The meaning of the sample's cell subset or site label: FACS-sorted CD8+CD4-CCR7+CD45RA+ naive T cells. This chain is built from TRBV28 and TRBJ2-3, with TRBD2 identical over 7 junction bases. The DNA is TGTGCCAGCAGTCCGAGGGACTACTCCTACACAGATACGCAGTATTTT. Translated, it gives CASSPRDYSYTDTQYF.